This TCR beta chain appears in the sequencing data of a study of blood T cell repertoires in COVID-19. Study-level background: Acute and convalescent COVID-19 samples came from the United States, Italy and Spain.

Measured with immunoSEQ multiplex PCR; TCRdb has only the in-frame clones, and not every one. The table lists some 270,000 clones, 80% to 85% of them singletons. Those enrolled, adults aged about 18 to 95 years, came from 25 or so US areas. Germline V gene lookup returns CDR1 SGHTA and CDR2 FQGNSA. Trimming pared 3 bases from V and 2 bases from J, leaving 8 bases between. This CDR3 has 14 amino acids. The source material was PBMCs or T cells enriched from blood (not recorded which). This TCR derives from a man aged 45-60 years who had recovered from COVID-19. The chain recombines TRBV7-2 with TRBJ2-4; D possibly corresponds to TRBD2 (6 bases). CDR3 protein: CASSLGGSKNIQYF. The CDR3, as DNA: TGTGCCAGCAGCTTGGGGGGTTCCAAAAACATTCAGTACTTC.